These 3 T cell receptor beta chains were sequenced from one sample in a study of OX40 agonist ivuxolimab in advanced cancers. Only in-frame clones appear in the TCRdb table, and some are missing; sequencing was by immunoSEQ multiplex PCR. Of tens of thousands of clones listed, roughly nine tenths are singletons. The material sequenced was CD4+ or CD8+ T cells sorted from blood, taken in a trial of the OX40 agonist ivuxolimab. Receptors originate from an adult with an advanced solid tumor such as melanoma, head and neck, liver or kidney cancer.

V usage is TRBV5-1 and J usage is TRBJ2-5; D is undetermined. Germline V gene data show CDR1 as SGHRS and CDR2 as YFSETQ. The CDR3 is 14 amino acids. Trimming cost V 2 bases and J 1 base, with 9 bases left between them. The CDR3 DNA is TGCGCCAGCAGCTTCCAGGCAGGCCAAGAGACCCAGTACTTC. It translates to CASSFQAGQETQYF.

The chain recombines TRBV7-9 with TRBJ1-6, with a possible D match to TRBD1 (6 bases). The germline V and J ends were trimmed by 2 bases and 1 base, with 9 bases remaining between them. Per the germline V gene, CDR1 is SEHNR and CDR2 is FQNEAQ (reference sequence). There are 16 residues in the CDR3. This CDR3 is CASSLKRGSYNSPLHF. In DNA form, the CDR3 reads TGTGCCAGCAGCTTAAAAAGGGGGTCCTATAATTCACCCCTCCACTTT.

The genes are TRBV30 and TRBJ1-6; possible D gene TRBD1, 6 bases. The V end was cut by 7 bases, the J end by 0 bases, with 13 bases between. Germline V gives CDR1 GTSNPN, CDR2 SVGIG (reference sequence). The CDR3 extends over 15 amino acids. CDR3 amino acids: CAFRGPSSYNSPLHF. Here the CDR3 DNA reads TGTGCCTTCAGGGGCCCTAGCTCCTATAATTCACCCCTCCACTTT.